Listed below are T cell receptor beta chains from one sample, sequenced in a study of T cell repertoires in aging, cancer and after chemotherapy. From the multiplex PCR reads, TCRdb called clonotypes with MiXCR, one entry per CDR3 protein. This table holds 9,400 or so distinct CDR3 sequences, 35% to 45% found once. Sample: blood. The receptors were gathered from a human donor in good health. CDR3s include the opening cysteine and the closing phenylalanine or tryptophan. The order of the fields is CDR3 DNA, CDR3 protein, V gene, J gene, clone size, D gene. D genes are given only for firm matches. Only some rows state a clone size, as once, few, many or a class for expanded clones.

CDR3 DNA: TGTGCCAGCCTCCTCTTTGGAAGGGGGGCTCAGCCCCAGCATTTT
CDR3 protein: CASLLFGRGAQPQHF
V gene: TRBV6-5
J gene: TRBJ1-5
clone size: few
D gene: .

CDR3 DNA: TGTGCCACCAGAGGACGGCTGAATCAGCCCCAGCATTTT
CDR3 protein: CATRGRLNQPQHF
V gene: TRBV15
J gene: TRBJ1-5
clone size: .
D gene: .

CDR3 DNA: TGTGCCAGCAGCTTTAGCGGGGGGGCCTCGGCAGATACGCAGTATTTT
CDR3 protein: CASSFSGGASADTQYF
V gene: TRBV11-3
J gene: TRBJ2-3
clone size: .
D gene: TRBD2

CDR3 DNA: TGTGCCAGTAGGACCTACCCGGGACTAGCTGGGCCAGATACGCAGTATTTT
CDR3 protein: CASRTYPGLAGPDTQYF
V gene: TRBV19
J gene: TRBJ2-3
clone size: .
D gene: TRBD2

CDR3 DNA: TGTGCCAGCAGCCCACCCGCTCACGAGCAGTACTTC
CDR3 protein: CASSPPAHEQYF
V gene: TRBV7-2
J gene: TRBJ2-7
clone size: few
D gene: .

CDR3 DNA: TGTGCCAGCAGTCAGAATCCTACAGGGGCAGAGCCCCAGCATTTT
CDR3 protein: CASSQNPTGAEPQHF
V gene: TRBV6-6
J gene: TRBJ1-5
clone size: .
D gene: TRBD1

CDR3 DNA: TGTGCCAGCAGTTTGGGCAGGGGGAACACTGAAGCTTTCTTT
CDR3 protein: CASSLGRGNTEAFF
V gene: TRBV6-5
J gene: TRBJ1-1
clone size: .
D gene: .

CDR3 DNA: TGTGCCAGCAGTGCGGCAGGGTTCCACAATGAGCAGTTCTTC
CDR3 protein: CASSAAGFHNEQFF
V gene: TRBV6-4
J gene: TRBJ2-1
clone size: .
D gene: .

CDR3 DNA: TGTGCCAGCGGGCCGCAACGTAGCACAGATACGCAGTATTTT
CDR3 protein: CASGPQRSTDTQYF
V gene: TRBV12-3/TRBV12-4
J gene: TRBJ2-3
clone size: .
D gene: .

CDR3 DNA: TGTGCCAGCTCCCTAAGGACAGACTATGGCTACACCTTC
CDR3 protein: CASSLRTDYGYTF
V gene: TRBV18
J gene: TRBJ1-2
clone size: .
D gene: .

CDR3 DNA: TGTGCCAGTAGTACGGGGAGGACGTCAGGGGGAGCCTATGGCTACACCTTC
CDR3 protein: CASSTGRTSGGAYGYTF
V gene: TRBV19
J gene: TRBJ1-2
clone size: .
D gene: TRBD1

CDR3 DNA: TGCAGCGTTGTTTGGACAGGGGCGAATGAGCAGTTCTTC
CDR3 protein: CSVVWTGANEQFF
V gene: TRBV29-1
J gene: TRBJ2-1
clone size: few
D gene: TRBD1

CDR3 DNA: TGTGCCAGCACACCCCCCGGGACTAGTCGACCCCCCTACAATGAGCAGTTCTTC
CDR3 protein: CASTPPGTSRPPYNEQFF
V gene: TRBV13
J gene: TRBJ2-1
clone size: .
D gene: TRBD2

CDR3 DNA: TGTGCCAGCAGGTCGGACAGCTACGAGCAGTACTTC
CDR3 protein: CASRSDSYEQYF
V gene: TRBV6-4
J gene: TRBJ2-7
clone size: .
D gene: .

CDR3 DNA: TGTGCCAGCAGCTTGGTCGGGGACAGGTTAGTGCAGTTCTTC
CDR3 protein: CASSLVGDRLVQFF
V gene: TRBV5-5
J gene: TRBJ2-1
clone size: .
D gene: TRBD1

CDR3 DNA: TGTGCCAGTAGTCCACAGGCCAACAGGGTGGTTGAAAAACTGTTTTTT
CDR3 protein: CASSPQANRVVEKLFF
V gene: TRBV19
J gene: TRBJ1-4
clone size: .
D gene: .

CDR3 DNA: TGTGCCAGCAGCTTTCACGTCGGGACTCTGGATGGCTACACCTTC
CDR3 protein: CASSFHVGTLDGYTF
V gene: TRBV7-9
J gene: TRBJ1-2
clone size: .
D gene: .

CDR3 DNA: TGTGCCAGTAGTATAAGGCAGGGACATCAGCCCCAGCATTTT
CDR3 protein: CASSIRQGHQPQHF
V gene: TRBV19
J gene: TRBJ1-5
clone size: few
D gene: .

CDR3 DNA: TGTGCCTGGAGAAGGGCAGGGGGCAAGATGGGCTACACCTTC
CDR3 protein: CAWRRAGGKMGYTF
V gene: TRBV30
J gene: TRBJ1-2
clone size: .
D gene: TRBD1

CDR3 DNA: TGTGCCAGCAGGACCGGGACAGCTAATGAAAAACTGTTTTTT
CDR3 protein: CASRTGTANEKLFF
V gene: TRBV27
J gene: TRBJ1-4
clone size: .
D gene: TRBD1

CDR3 DNA: TGCAGTGCTATCGGGCGGAGCCAAAGCACAGATACGCAGTATTTT
CDR3 protein: CSAIGRSQSTDTQYF
V gene: TRBV20-1
J gene: TRBJ2-3
clone size: .
D gene: .

CDR3 DNA: TGTGCCAGCAGGTCACTCACCTCTGGAAACACCATATATTTT
CDR3 protein: CASRSLTSGNTIYF
V gene: TRBV7-2
J gene: TRBJ1-3
clone size: .
D gene: .

CDR3 DNA: TGTGCCAGCAGCCTGGGACTAGCGGGAGGGGCCAGTTCCTACAATGAGCAGTTCTTC
CDR3 protein: CASSLGLAGGASSYNEQFF
V gene: TRBV6-5
J gene: TRBJ2-1
clone size: few
D gene: TRBD2

CDR3 DNA: TGTGCCAGCAGCTTAGCCTCCGGGACAGGGATTTACGAGCAGTACTTC
CDR3 protein: CASSLASGTGIYEQYF
V gene: TRBV11-3
J gene: TRBJ2-7
clone size: .
D gene: TRBD1

CDR3 DNA: TGTGCCAGCTCACCAACAGTGACAGGGTCGGATACGCAGTATTTT
CDR3 protein: CASSPTVTGSDTQYF
V gene: TRBV18
J gene: TRBJ2-3
clone size: .
D gene: TRBD1

CDR3 DNA: TGTGCCCGCGGGACGGCGTACACCGGGGAGCTGTTTTTT
CDR3 protein: CARGTAYTGELFF
V gene: TRBV30
J gene: TRBJ2-2
clone size: .
D gene: .

CDR3 DNA: TGTGCCAGCAGCTCTCCCTCGGGGGGAGATACGCAGTATTTT
CDR3 protein: CASSSPSGGDTQYF
V gene: TRBV11-2
J gene: TRBJ2-3
clone size: few
D gene: TRBD2

CDR3 DNA: TGTGCCCGGGGGGCAGGGGGCCCAGATACGCAGTATTTT
CDR3 protein: CARGAGGPDTQYF
V gene: TRBV30
J gene: TRBJ2-3
clone size: .
D gene: .

CDR3 DNA: TGTGCCACCAGCAGAGATCCGGGCAGGGACTACGAGCAGTACTTC
CDR3 protein: CATSRDPGRDYEQYF
V gene: TRBV15
J gene: TRBJ2-7
clone size: medium-sized
D gene: .

CDR3 DNA: TGTGCCAGCAGTTTAGACAGCTATGGCTACACCTTC
CDR3 protein: CASSLDSYGYTF
V gene: TRBV12-3/TRBV12-4
J gene: TRBJ1-2
clone size: .
D gene: .

CDR3 DNA: TGCAGCGTTGAATTAGAGTGGACTAGCGCAAACTACAATGAGCAGTTCTTC
CDR3 protein: CSVELEWTSANYNEQFF
V gene: TRBV29-1
J gene: TRBJ2-1
clone size: .
D gene: TRBD2

CDR3 DNA: TGTGCCAGCAGTCCAGAGGCTAGCGGGGGGACCGGGGAGCTGTTTTTT
CDR3 protein: CASSPEASGGTGELFF
V gene: TRBV6-6
J gene: TRBJ2-2
clone size: few
D gene: TRBD2

CDR3 DNA: TGTGCCAGCTTAGGGGGTTCTGTTGGTGGAAACACCATATATTTT
CDR3 protein: CASLGGSVGGNTIYF
V gene: TRBV6-5
J gene: TRBJ1-3
clone size: .
D gene: .

CDR3 DNA: TGTGCCAGCGGTCCTAGGGTAATAAGCGACACCGGGGAGCTGTTTTTT
CDR3 protein: CASGPRVISDTGELFF
V gene: TRBV7-6
J gene: TRBJ2-2
clone size: .
D gene: .

CDR3 DNA: TGTGCCAGCACCCCCGGGGGGCGAGCTTCCTACGAGCAGTACTTC
CDR3 protein: CASTPGGRASYEQYF
V gene: TRBV6-6
J gene: TRBJ2-7
clone size: few
D gene: .

CDR3 DNA: TGTGCCAGCAGAACCGGGGACAGGTGGGGCAAAAACATTCAGTACTTC
CDR3 protein: CASRTGDRWGKNIQYF
V gene: TRBV11-3
J gene: TRBJ2-4
clone size: .
D gene: TRBD1

CDR3 DNA: TGTGCCAGCAGTCGCGGATTCTCTGGGGCCAACGTCCTGACTTTC
CDR3 protein: CASSRGFSGANVLTF
V gene: TRBV13
J gene: TRBJ2-6
clone size: few
D gene: .

CDR3 DNA: TGTGCCAGCAGTCCACGGTGGGACGGCACCGGGGAGCTGTTTTTT
CDR3 protein: CASSPRWDGTGELFF
V gene: TRBV27
J gene: TRBJ2-2
clone size: medium-sized
D gene: .

CDR3 DNA: TGTGCCAGCAGTTCCGGGACAGGGTACTATGGCTACACCTTC
CDR3 protein: CASSSGTGYYGYTF
V gene: TRBV6-5
J gene: TRBJ1-2
clone size: .
D gene: TRBD1

CDR3 DNA: TGTGCCAGCAGTTTGCCGGGACAGGGGTTGAACACCGGGGAGCTGTTTTTT
CDR3 protein: CASSLPGQGLNTGELFF
V gene: TRBV6-5
J gene: TRBJ2-2
clone size: few
D gene: TRBD1

CDR3 DNA: TGTGCCAGCAGCGCTCTGGAGACCCAGTACTTC
CDR3 protein: CASSALETQYF
V gene: TRBV25-1
J gene: TRBJ2-5
clone size: .
D gene: .

CDR3 DNA: TGTGCCACCAGCAGCGGACTAGCGGGGCATGAGCAGTTCTTC
CDR3 protein: CATSSGLAGHEQFF
V gene: TRBV15
J gene: TRBJ2-1
clone size: .
D gene: TRBD2

CDR3 DNA: TGTGCCACCAGTGACCCGAGACAGGGGAATCAGCCCCAGCATTTT
CDR3 protein: CATSDPRQGNQPQHF
V gene: TRBV24-1
J gene: TRBJ1-5
clone size: .
D gene: TRBD1

CDR3 DNA: TGTGCCAGCAGCTTGGGTGGGGATGAAAATTCACCCCTCCACTTT
CDR3 protein: CASSLGGDENSPLHF
V gene: TRBV11-3
J gene: TRBJ1-6
clone size: .
D gene: .

CDR3 DNA: TGTGCCAGCAGCCTGGACAGGGGGCCCGGCTACGAGCAGTACTTC
CDR3 protein: CASSLDRGPGYEQYF
V gene: TRBV5-5
J gene: TRBJ2-7
clone size: .
D gene: TRBD1

CDR3 DNA: TGTGCCAGCAGTTACTCCGAGGATCTCCAAGAGACCCAGTACTTC
CDR3 protein: CASSYSEDLQETQYF
V gene: TRBV6-5
J gene: TRBJ2-5
clone size: few
D gene: .

CDR3 DNA: TGTGCCAGCAGTCTCCCCGGGACAGACCTATACAATGAGCAGTTCTTC
CDR3 protein: CASSLPGTDLYNEQFF
V gene: TRBV12-3/TRBV12-4
J gene: TRBJ2-1
clone size: .
D gene: TRBD1

CDR3 DNA: TGTGCCAGCAGTGAAGATAGTGGGAACGGGCCAGATACGCAGTATTTT
CDR3 protein: CASSEDSGNGPDTQYF
V gene: TRBV6-1
J gene: TRBJ2-3
clone size: few
D gene: .

CDR3 DNA: TGTGCCAGCAGCTTCCCTCCGGGACTAGGCCAAAAGGTGCAGTTCTTC
CDR3 protein: CASSFPPGLGQKVQFF
V gene: TRBV13
J gene: TRBJ2-1
clone size: .
D gene: TRBD2

CDR3 DNA: TGTGCCACCAGGGCCTACCTGGAAGAGACCCAGTACTTC
CDR3 protein: CATRAYLEETQYF
V gene: TRBV19
J gene: TRBJ2-5
clone size: .
D gene: .

CDR3 DNA: TGCAGCGTTGACCGGCGACAGGGGCTCGTTGAGACCCAGTACTTC
CDR3 protein: CSVDRRQGLVETQYF
V gene: TRBV29-1
J gene: TRBJ2-5
clone size: few
D gene: TRBD1

CDR3 DNA: TGTGCCAGCAGTACCGGGACGGTCTATGGCTACACCTTC
CDR3 protein: CASSTGTVYGYTF
V gene: TRBV6-1
J gene: TRBJ1-2
clone size: .
D gene: .

CDR3 DNA: TGTGCCAGCAGTTTATTCCTCTTGAGCGGGAGAGCCTACAATGAGCAGTTCTTC
CDR3 protein: CASSLFLLSGRAYNEQFF
V gene: TRBV12-3/TRBV12-4
J gene: TRBJ2-1
clone size: .
D gene: TRBD2

CDR3 DNA: TGTGCCAGCAGCTCGGGACAGGGCCTATCTGGGGCCAACGTCCTGACTTTC
CDR3 protein: CASSSGQGLSGANVLTF
V gene: TRBV13
J gene: TRBJ2-6
clone size: .
D gene: TRBD1